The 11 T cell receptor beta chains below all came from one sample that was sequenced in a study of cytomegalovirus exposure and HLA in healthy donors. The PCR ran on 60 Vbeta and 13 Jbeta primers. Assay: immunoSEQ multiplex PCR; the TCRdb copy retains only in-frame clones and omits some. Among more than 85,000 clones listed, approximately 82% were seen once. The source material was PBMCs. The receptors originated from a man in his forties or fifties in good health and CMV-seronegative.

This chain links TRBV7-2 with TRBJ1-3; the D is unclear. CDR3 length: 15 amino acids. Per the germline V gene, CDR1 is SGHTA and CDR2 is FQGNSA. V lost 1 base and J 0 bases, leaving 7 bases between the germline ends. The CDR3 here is CASSLGAGSGNTIYF. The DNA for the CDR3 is TGTGCCAGCAGCTTAGGGGCAGGCTCTGGAAACACCATATATTTT.

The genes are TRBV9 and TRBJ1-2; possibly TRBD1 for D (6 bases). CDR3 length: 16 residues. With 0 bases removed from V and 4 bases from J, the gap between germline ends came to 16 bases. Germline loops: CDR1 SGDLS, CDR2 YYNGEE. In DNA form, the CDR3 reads TGTGCCAGCAGCGTAGTGACAGGCGGTACCACCTATGGCTACACCTTC. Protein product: CASSVVTGGTTYGYTF.

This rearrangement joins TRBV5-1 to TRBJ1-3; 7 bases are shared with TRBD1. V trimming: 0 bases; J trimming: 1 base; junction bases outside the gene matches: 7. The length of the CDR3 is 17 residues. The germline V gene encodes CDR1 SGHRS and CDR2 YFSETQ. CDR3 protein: CASSLGDLQGSGNTIYF. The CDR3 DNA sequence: TGCGCCAGCAGCTTGGGTGATCTACAGGGGTCTGGAAACACCATATATTTT. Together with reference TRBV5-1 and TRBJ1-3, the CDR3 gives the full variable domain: KAGVTQTPRYLIKTRGQQVTLSCSPISGHRSVSWYQQTPGQGLQFLFEYFSETQRNKGNFPGRFSGRQFSNSRSEMNVSTLELGDSALYLCASSLGDLQGSGNTIYFGEGSWLTVV.

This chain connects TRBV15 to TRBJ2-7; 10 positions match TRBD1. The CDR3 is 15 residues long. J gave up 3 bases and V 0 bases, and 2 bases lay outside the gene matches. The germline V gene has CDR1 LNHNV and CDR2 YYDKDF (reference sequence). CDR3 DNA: TGTGCCACCAGCAGAGACCGGACAGGGGGCTACGAGCAGTACTTC. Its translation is CATSRDRTGGYEQYF. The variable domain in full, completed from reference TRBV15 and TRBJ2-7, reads DAMVIQNPRYQVTQFGKPVTLSCSQTLNHNVMYWYQQKSSQAPKLLFHYYDKDFNNEADTPDNFQSRRPNTSFCFLDIRSPGLGDTAMYLCATSRDRTGGYEQYFGPGTRLTVT.

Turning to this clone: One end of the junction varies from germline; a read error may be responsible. This CDR3 is CASAGGLGNQPPHF. In nucleotides, the CDR3 is TGTGCCAGCGCAGGGGGCCTTGGCAATCAGCCCCCGCATTTT. The gene calls are TRBV6-6 and TRBJ1-5; 8 bases align to TRBD1. The CDR3 consists of 14 residues. Germline lookup yields CDR1 MNHNY and CDR2 SVGAGI (reference sequence).

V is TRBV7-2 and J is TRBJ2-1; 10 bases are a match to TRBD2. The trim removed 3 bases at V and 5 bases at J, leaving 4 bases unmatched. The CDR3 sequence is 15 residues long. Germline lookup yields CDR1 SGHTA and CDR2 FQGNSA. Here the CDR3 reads CASSLLAGVNNEQFF. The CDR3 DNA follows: TGTGCCAGCAGCTTGCTAGCGGGGGTGAACAATGAGCAGTTCTTC.

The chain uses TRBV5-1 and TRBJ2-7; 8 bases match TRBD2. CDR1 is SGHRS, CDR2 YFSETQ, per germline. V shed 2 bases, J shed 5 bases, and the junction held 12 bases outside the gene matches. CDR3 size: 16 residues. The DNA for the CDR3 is TGCGCCAGCAGCTTAAGCGGGGTAGCGGGGCTTGACGAGCAGTACTTC. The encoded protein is CASSLSGVAGLDEQYF.

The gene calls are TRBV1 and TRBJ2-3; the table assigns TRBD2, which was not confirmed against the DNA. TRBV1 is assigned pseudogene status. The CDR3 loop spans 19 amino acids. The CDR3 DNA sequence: TGCACCAGCAGCCAAGATAGAGGAACGGGGGGGCGGAGCACAGATACGCAGTATTTT. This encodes CTSSQDRGTGGRSTDTQYF.

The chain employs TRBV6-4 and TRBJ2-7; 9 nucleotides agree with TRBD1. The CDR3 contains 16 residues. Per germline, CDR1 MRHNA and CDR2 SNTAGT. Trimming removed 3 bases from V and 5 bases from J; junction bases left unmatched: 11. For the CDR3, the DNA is TGTGCCAGCAGTGAATCACTGGGGACAGGGACAAACGAGCAGTACTTC. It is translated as CASSESLGTGTNEQYF.

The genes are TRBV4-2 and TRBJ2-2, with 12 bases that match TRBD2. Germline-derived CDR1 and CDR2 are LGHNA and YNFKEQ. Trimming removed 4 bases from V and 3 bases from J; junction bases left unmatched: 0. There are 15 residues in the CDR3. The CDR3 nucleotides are TGTGCCAGCAGCCCTAGCGGGGGGGACACCGGGGAGCTGTTTTTT. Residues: CASSPSGGDTGELFF.

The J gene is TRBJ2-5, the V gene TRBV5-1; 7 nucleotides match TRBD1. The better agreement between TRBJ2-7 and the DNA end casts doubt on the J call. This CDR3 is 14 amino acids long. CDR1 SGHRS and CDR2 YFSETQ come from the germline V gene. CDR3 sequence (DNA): TGCGCCAGCAGCCATGGGACAGCGGCCTACGAGCAGTACTTC. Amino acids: CASSHGTAAYEQYF.